Listed below are T cell receptor beta chains from one sample, sequenced in a study of blood T cells in healthy people across ages. TCRdb reanalysed the 5' RACE reads using MiXCR and keeps one entry per CDR3 protein. The sample has 1.5 million to 2 million distinct CDR3 sequences, 40% to 55% seen once. The source material was blood. The receptors come from a middle-aged woman in good health. CDR3s include the opening cysteine and the closing phenylalanine or tryptophan. The order of the fields is D gene, J gene, clone size, V gene, CDR3 protein, CDR3 DNA. D genes are given only for firm matches. Only part of the rows carry a size: once, few, many, or a class if the clone is expanded.

- TRBJ2-1 - TRBV20-1 CSAAKKPGGHNEQFF TGCAGTGCCGCCAAGAAACCCGGGGGGCACAATGAGCAGTTCTTC
TRBD2 TRBJ2-1 many TRBV5-1 CASSFRGLAGGELGNEQFF TGCGCCAGCAGCTTTAGGGGACTAGCGGGGGGAGAGCTTGGCAATGAGCAGTTCTTC
TRBD2 TRBJ2-1 - TRBV9 CASSVVGSGPSSYNEQFF TGTGCCAGCAGCGTAGTCGGTAGCGGGCCAAGCTCCTACAATGAGCAGTTCTTC
TRBD2 TRBJ2-3 - TRBV20-1 CSLTTSGGLTDTQYF TGCAGCCTGACAACGAGCGGGGGGCTCACAGATACGCAGTATTTT
TRBD1 TRBJ2-3 - TRBV24-1 CATSDTYGQGADTDTQYF TGTGCCACCAGTGATACATATGGACAGGGGGCCGACACAGATACGCAGTATTTT
TRBD1 TRBJ2-7 - TRBV10-3 CAIRPGQGRYEQYF TGTGCCATCAGGCCGGGACAGGGTCGCTACGAGCAGTACTTC
TRBD2 TRBJ2-5 - TRBV7-2 CASSFGTSGVWRETQYF TGTGCCAGCAGCTTCGGGACTAGCGGGGTATGGAGAGAGACCCAGTACTTC
- TRBJ2-2 - TRBV4-3 CAGSQDLAGELFF TGCGCCGGCAGCCAAGATCTGGCCGGGGAGCTGTTTTTT
TRBD1 TRBJ2-7 - TRBV4-3 CASSQTFGTGGTYEQYF TGCGCCAGCAGCCAGACCTTTGGGACAGGGGGGACCTACGAGCAGTACTTC
- TRBJ1-2 - TRBV6-6 CASSHTPTDYGYTF TGTGCCAGCAGCCACACCCCTACGGACTATGGCTACACCTTC
TRBD2 TRBJ2-3 - TRBV7-3 CASSPLGGVATDTQYF TGTGCCAGCAGCCCGCTGGGAGGGGTGGCCACAGATACGCAGTATTTT
- TRBJ1-2 - TRBV7-2 CASSPEGLRIYGYTF TGTGCCAGCAGCCCCGAAGGGCTCCGTATCTATGGCTACACCTTC
TRBD1 TRBJ2-3 - TRBV5-1 CASSLTQGATVGDTQYF TGCGCCAGCAGCTTAACACAGGGGGCTACGGTGGGAGATACGCAGTATTTT
TRBD1 TRBJ1-2 - TRBV5-1 CASKAGQGALGGYTF TGCGCCAGCAAGGCCGGACAGGGGGCCCTGGGAGGCTACACCTTC
- TRBJ1-1 - TRBV4-3 CASSQGRGRAEAFF TGCGCCAGCAGCCAAGGGCGAGGAAGGGCTGAAGCTTTCTTT
- TRBJ2-7 - TRBV7-2 CASSSEGTGLYNEQYF TGTGCCAGCAGCTCCGAGGGGACGGGACTTTACAATGAGCAGTACTTC
- TRBJ2-3 few TRBV10-3 CAISKGKVSDTQYF TGTGCCATCAGTAAGGGAAAAGTTTCTGATACGCAGTATTTT
TRBD2 TRBJ2-1 - TRBV24-1 CATSDLRPTSGRNEQFF TGTGCCACCAGTGATTTGCGGCCTACTAGCGGACGTAATGAGCAGTTCTTC
- TRBJ1-5 few TRBV5-5 CASSLGQSSNQPQHF TGTGCCAGCAGCTTGGGACAGAGCAGCAATCAGCCCCAGCATTTT
TRBD2 TRBJ2-7 few TRBV27 CASSFGLAGCYEQYF TGTGCCAGCAGTTTCGGACTAGCGGGGTGCTACGAGCAGTACTTC
TRBD1 TRBJ2-7 - TRBV4-1 CASSRRDRNYEQYF TGCGCCAGCAGCCGGCGGGACAGGAACTACGAGCAGTACTTC
TRBD2 TRBJ2-3 - TRBV4-1 CASSQDIAGGLGDTQYF TGCGCCAGCAGCCAAGATATAGCGGGGGGCCTAGGAGATACGCAGTATTTT
- TRBJ2-7 many TRBV20-1 CSASEGLSSYEQYF TGCAGTGCTAGTGAGGGACTGAGCTCCTACGAGCAGTACTTC
- TRBJ2-1 - TRBV7-8 CASSLVSHEQFF TGTGCCAGCAGCTTAGTTTCCCATGAGCAGTTCTTC
- TRBJ2-1 - TRBV20-1 CSARDTWEQFF TGCAGTGCTAGAGATACCTGGGAGCAGTTCTTC
- TRBJ1-1 - TRBV3-1 CASTPSGSRGEAFF TGTGCCAGCACCCCGAGCGGCAGCCGGGGTGAAGCTTTCTTT
- TRBJ1-5 - TRBV2 CASSDFGGSNQPQHF TGTGCCAGCAGTGACTTTGGAGGGAGCAATCAGCCCCAGCATTTT
- TRBJ1-2 few TRBV15 CATSRDYRSAPYGYTF TGTGCCACCAGCAGGGACTACAGGTCGGCCCCCTATGGCTACACCTTC
- TRBJ2-1 few TRBV20-1 CGIPGRLSGEQFF TGCGGCATCCCGGGACGGCTATCAGGGGAGCAGTTCTTC
- TRBJ2-1 - TRBV28 CASSYPGETYNEQFF TGTGCCAGCAGTTACCCAGGGGAAACCTACAATGAGCAGTTCTTC
- TRBJ1-5 - TRBV4-3 CASSQDRWDQPQHF TGCGCCAGCAGCCAAGACCGATGGGATCAGCCCCAGCATTTT
- TRBJ2-6 - TRBV25-1 CASSVKEYRSGANVLTF TGTGCCAGCAGTGTGAAGGAGTACCGCTCTGGGGCCAACGTCCTGACTTTC
TRBD1 TRBJ2-7 - TRBV7-2 CASSLGLQGVHEQYF TGTGCCAGCAGTCTAGGCCTCCAGGGGGTCCACGAGCAGTACTTC
- TRBJ2-4 - TRBV7-2 CASSPVGGVVNWDIQYF TGTGCCAGCAGCCCCGTTGGAGGGGTCGTTAACTGGGACATTCAGTACTTC
TRBD2 TRBJ2-7 few TRBV20-1 CSARAGGRNEQYF TGCAGTGCTAGAGCGGGGGGGCGGAACGAGCAGTACTTC
TRBD2 TRBJ2-7 - TRBV20-1 CSAPLATSGGYEQYF TGCAGTGCCCCCTTGGCGACTAGCGGGGGTTACGAGCAGTACTTC
- TRBJ2-6 - TRBV7-8 CASSLESVYSGANVLTF TGTGCCAGCAGCTTAGAGTCGGTCTACTCTGGGGCCAACGTCCTGACTTTC
- TRBJ2-7 - TRBV4-2 CASSQDWGGADNEQYF TGTGCCAGCAGCCAAGACTGGGGGGGGGCTGACAATGAGCAGTACTTC
- TRBJ1-1 - TRBV28 CASSLLGKVGQAFF TGTGCCAGCAGTTTGTTGGGTAAGGTGGGTCAAGCTTTCTTT
TRBD1 TRBJ1-2 - TRBV5-1 CASSYFSLSGGTNYGYTF TGCGCCAGCAGCTACTTCTCACTCTCAGGGGGCACTAACTATGGCTACACCTTC
- TRBJ2-1 few TRBV29-1 CRIQPVGYNEQFF TGCAGAATACAGCCGGTCGGCTACAATGAGCAGTTCTTC
TRBD1 TRBJ2-7 few TRBV6-2/TRBV6-3 CASSLGQGGITYEQYF TGTGCCAGCAGTCTCGGACAGGGGGGAATAACCTACGAGCAGTACTTC
- TRBJ2-7 - TRBV2 CASSVVRGYEQYF TGTGCCAGCAGTGTGGTCAGGGGCTACGAGCAGTACTTC
TRBD1 TRBJ1-4 - TRBV13 CAGSVTGGVEKLFF TGTGCCGGCAGCGTAACAGGGGGAGTTGAAAAACTGTTTTTT
- TRBJ2-7 - TRBV7-2 CASSLATGGRQYF TGTGCCAGCAGCTTAGCTACAGGCGGCAGGCAGTACTTC
- TRBJ1-1 - TRBV11-2 CASSPPGGGMNTEAFF TGTGCCAGCAGCCCCCCCGGGGGGGGAATGAACACTGAAGCTTTCTTT
- TRBJ1-2 - TRBV4-3 CASSQDRLRGRDYGYTF TGCGCCAGCAGCCAAGATAGGCTCCGGGGCCGGGACTATGGCTACACCTTC
TRBD2 TRBJ2-5 - TRBV13 CASRGGLAEETQYF TGTGCCAGCAGGGGGGGACTAGCGGAAGAGACCCAGTACTTC
- TRBJ1-6 - TRBV20-1 CSASQRRVDSPLHF TGCAGTGCTAGCCAGCGCAGGGTAGATTCACCCCTCCACTTT
- TRBJ1-2 - TRBV7-2 CASSPFNQVTGQNTF TGTGCCAGCAGCCCCTTTAACCAAGTAACGGGGCAGAACACCTTC
- TRBJ2-5 - TRBV6-2/TRBV6-3 CASSNRTITPEQYF TGTGCCAGTAGTAATCGCACCATCACCCCTGAGCAGTACTTC
TRBD1 TRBJ1-2 - TRBV12-3/TRBV12-4 CASSLGTGKYTF TGTGCCAGCAGTTTAGGGACAGGAAAATACACCTTC
TRBD2 TRBJ2-5 - TRBV20-1 CSARLGGAVETQYF TGCAGTGCGCGCCTCGGGGGGGCCGTAGAGACCCAGTACTTC
- TRBJ1-2 - TRBV6-5 CASSRVKGGGYTF TGTGCCAGCAGTCGAGTGAAGGGGGGAGGCTACACCTTC
- TRBJ2-5 - TRBV21-1 CARKGYKETQYF TGTGCCAGGAAAGGGTACAAAGAGACCCAGTACTTC